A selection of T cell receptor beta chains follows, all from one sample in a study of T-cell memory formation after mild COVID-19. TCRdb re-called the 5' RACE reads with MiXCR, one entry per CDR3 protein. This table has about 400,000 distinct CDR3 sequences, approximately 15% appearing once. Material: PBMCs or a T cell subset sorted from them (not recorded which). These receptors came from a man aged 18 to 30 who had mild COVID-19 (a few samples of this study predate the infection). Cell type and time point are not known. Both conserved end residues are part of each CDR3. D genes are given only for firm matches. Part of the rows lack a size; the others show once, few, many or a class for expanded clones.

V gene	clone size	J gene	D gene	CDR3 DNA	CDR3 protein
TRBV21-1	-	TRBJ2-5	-	TGTGCCAGCAGTAGACAGGGAAGGGCAGAGACCCAGTACTTC	CASSRQGRAETQYF
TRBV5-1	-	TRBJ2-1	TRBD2	TGCGCCAGCAGCCTCCATGCGGGAGAGCCCTACAATGAGCAGTTCTTC	CASSLHAGEPYNEQFF
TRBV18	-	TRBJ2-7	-	TGTGCCAGCTCACCACCCCGATCCTACGAGCAGTACTTC	CASSPPRSYEQYF
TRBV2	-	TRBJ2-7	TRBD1	TGTGCCAGCAGCCGTGACAGGGGATGGGAGCAGTACTTC	CASSRDRGWEQYF
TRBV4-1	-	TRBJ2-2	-	TGCGCCAGCAGCCACAACACGTACACCGGGGAGCTGTTTTTT	CASSHNTYTGELFF
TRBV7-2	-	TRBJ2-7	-	TGTGCCAGCAGCTCGTACTTAGACTACGAGCAGTACTTC	CASSSYLDYEQYF
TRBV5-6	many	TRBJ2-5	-	TGTGCCAGCAGCTTGGGGGACGAAGAGACCCAGTACTTC	CASSLGDEETQYF
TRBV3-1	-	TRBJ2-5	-	TGTGCCAGCAGCCAAGAGAACGCATTGCAAGAGACCCAGTACTTC	CASSQENALQETQYF
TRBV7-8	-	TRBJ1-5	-	TGTGCCAGCAGCTTATATTCTTCAGGGCCGTCTACCTCTGGTCAGCCCCAGCATTTT	CASSLYSSGPSTSGQPQHF
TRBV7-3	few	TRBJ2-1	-	TGTGCCAGCAGCTTAGAGTACAGGGAGTCCTACAATGAGCAGTTCTTC	CASSLEYRESYNEQFF
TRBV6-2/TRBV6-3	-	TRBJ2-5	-	TGTGCCAGCAGTTACCGTCACTCCGGGACCCAGTACTTC	CASSYRHSGTQYF
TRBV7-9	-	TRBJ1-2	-	TGTGCCAGCAGCTCTTGGACAGACCTCTATGGCTACACCTTC	CASSSWTDLYGYTF
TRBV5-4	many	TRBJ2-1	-	TGTGCCAGCAGCCTCGGGACCGGCTCCTACAATGAGCAGTTCTTC	CASSLGTGSYNEQFF
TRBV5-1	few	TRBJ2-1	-	TGCGCCAGCAGCTTGACTAGCACCAACAATGAGCAGTTCTTC	CASSLTSTNNEQFF
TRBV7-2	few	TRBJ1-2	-	TGTGCCAGCAGCTTAAACAGGGCCGGCTATGGCTACACCTTC	CASSLNRAGYGYTF
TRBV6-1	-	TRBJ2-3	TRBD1	TGTGCCAGCGGGCAAGGACAGGGGGGCGCAGATACGCAGTATTTT	CASGQGQGGADTQYF
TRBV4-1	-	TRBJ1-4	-	TGCGCCAGCAGCCAAGGGTTCAGTTTTGTAAAACTGTTTTTT	CASSQGFSFVKLFF
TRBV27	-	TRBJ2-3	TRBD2	TGTGCCAGCAGCCCCATCAGCGGGGCTTTTGAATCTAGCACAGATACGCAGTATTTT	CASSPISGAFESSTDTQYF
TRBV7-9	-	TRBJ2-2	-	TGTGCCAGCAGCTTAAGACCGAACACCGGGGAGCTGTTTTTT	CASSLRPNTGELFF
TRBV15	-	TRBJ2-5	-	TGTGCCACCAGCAGAGATGGGCTACAAGAGACCCAGTACTTC	CATSRDGLQETQYF
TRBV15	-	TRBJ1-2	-	TGTGCCACCAGCAGGGCGATCCTAGCTAACTATGGCTACACCTTC	CATSRAILANYGYTF
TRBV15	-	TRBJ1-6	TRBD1	TGTGCCACCAGCAGAGCAGGACAGGGGTATAGTTCACCCCTCCACTTT	CATSRAGQGYSSPLHF